What follows is one T cell receptor beta chain and its context. Its antigen is as yet unknown. The sample belongs to a study of cytomegalovirus exposure and HLA in healthy donors. Findings and limits, study-wide: Versus the approximately 720-donor mean, an Asian-associated ancestry cluster reportedly showed fewer N-insertions in a later analysis.

Germline assignment: CDR1 SGHVS and CDR2 FNYEAQ. The CDR3 is 17 residues long. J lost 4 bases, V lost 7 bases, and 15 bases had no gene match. In the PCR, 60 Vbeta and 13 Jbeta primers were used. TCRdb keeps only in-frame clones here, not all; method: immunoSEQ multiplex PCR. The table records some 130,000 clones, about three quarters of them present only once. The clonotype originates from a male donor in good health and CMV-seropositive. The chain links TRBV7-6 to TRBJ2-5, with TRBD1 matching 10 bases. Sequencing used PBMCs. In nucleotides, the CDR3 is TGTGCCAGCATCCGGGACAGGGGCCTAGAAGATGGAGAGACCCAGTACTTC. Encoded protein: CASIRDRGLEDGETQYF.